This TCR beta chain was found in a study of CD8+ T cells in alopecia areata. In the study overall: Administration of oral tofacitinib to treated patients was at 5 to 10 mg twice daily.

It was from alopecia areata patients that lesional scalp punch biopsies and peripheral blood were collected. Study-level results: Clonality exceeded that of normal scalp in lesional scalp, most notably in alopecia totalis/universalis. The study also sequences resident alphabeta T cells of normal skin in scalp samples.

This clone was seen only a few times. Its antigen is as yet unknown. J lost 6 bases, V lost 0 bases, and 7 bases had no gene match. Germline CDR1 SGDLS, CDR2 YYNGEE. The CDR3 is 15 amino acids. Extraction and reverse transcription of RNA yielded cDNA as the sequencing template. Data came from immunoSEQ multiplex PCR; TCRdb stores just in-frame clones and leaves some out. The table has 160,000 or so clones, approximately 70% seen once. This chain links TRBV9 with TRBJ2-7, with TRBD1 identical over 9 bases. The sequenced sample was CD8+ T cells sorted from blood, obtained at week 0. This TCR derives from a human donor with alopecia areata. The CDR3 DNA reads as TGTGCCAGCAGCGTAGACCCGGGACAGGGCACCGAGCAGTACTTC. It encodes CASSVDPGQGTEQYF.